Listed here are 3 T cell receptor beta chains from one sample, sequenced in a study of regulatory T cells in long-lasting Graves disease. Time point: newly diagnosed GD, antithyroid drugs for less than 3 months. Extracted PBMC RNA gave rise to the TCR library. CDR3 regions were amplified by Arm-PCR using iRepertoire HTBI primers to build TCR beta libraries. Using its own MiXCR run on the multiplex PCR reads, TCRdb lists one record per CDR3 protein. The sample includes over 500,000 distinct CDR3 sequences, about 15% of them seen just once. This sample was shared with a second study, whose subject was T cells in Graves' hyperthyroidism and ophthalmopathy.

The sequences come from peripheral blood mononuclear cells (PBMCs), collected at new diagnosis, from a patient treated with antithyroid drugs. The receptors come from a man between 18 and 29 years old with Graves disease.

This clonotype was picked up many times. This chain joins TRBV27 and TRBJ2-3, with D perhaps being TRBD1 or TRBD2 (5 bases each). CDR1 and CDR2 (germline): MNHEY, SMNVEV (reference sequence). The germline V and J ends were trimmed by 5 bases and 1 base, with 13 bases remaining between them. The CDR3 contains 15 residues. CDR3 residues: CASSLRDGRTDTQYF. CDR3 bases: TGTGCCAGCAGTCTCCGGGACGGCCGCACAGATACGCAGTATTTT.

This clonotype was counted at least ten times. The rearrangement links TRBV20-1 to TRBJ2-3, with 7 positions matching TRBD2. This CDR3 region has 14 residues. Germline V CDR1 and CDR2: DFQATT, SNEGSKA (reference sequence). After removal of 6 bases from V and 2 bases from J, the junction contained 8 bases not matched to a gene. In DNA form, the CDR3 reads TGCAGTGCCCAGCCGGGAGGAATCACAGATACGCAGTATTTT. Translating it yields CSAQPGGITDTQYF.

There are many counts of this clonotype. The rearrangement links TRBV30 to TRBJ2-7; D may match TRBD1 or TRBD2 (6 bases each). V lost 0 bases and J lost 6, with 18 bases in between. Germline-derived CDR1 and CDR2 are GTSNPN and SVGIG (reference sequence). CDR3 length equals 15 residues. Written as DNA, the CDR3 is TGTGCCTGGAGTGTACTCGTCAGTGGGGGGCTCGAGCAGTACTTC. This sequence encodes CAWSVLVSGGLEQYF.